Listed below are T cell receptor beta chains from one sample, sequenced in a study of tumor-infiltrating lymphocytes in primary liver carcinoma. Via MiXCR, TCRdb re-called the multiplex PCR reads, giving one row per CDR3 protein. Among 100,000 or so distinct CDR3 sequences, about 70% were seen once, and the ten largest hold about 12%. Material for sequencing was liver tumor tissue from sampling region 2. The receptor set was obtained from a woman aged 60-75 years with primary liver carcinoma and hepatitis B virus infection. CDR3s include the opening cysteine and the closing phenylalanine or tryptophan. The D gene is left open where the match is weak. Clone size is stated in some rows and not others, as once, few, many or a class when expanded.

clone_size j_call v_call d_call cdr3_aa cdr3_nt
NA TRBJ2-2 TRBV6-6 NA CACMWGRSTGELFF TGTGCCTGCATGTGGGGCCGGAGCACCGGGGAGCTGTTTTTT
NA TRBJ1-1 TRBV5-6 TRBD1 CTSGQTGVNTEAFF TGTACCAGCGGGCAGACAGGGGTGAACACTGAAGCTTTCTTT
NA TRBJ2-1 TRBV29-1 NA CCVANRARVGHEEFF TGCTGCGTTGCTAACAGGGCACGGGTCGGGCATGAGGAGTTCTTC
NA TRBJ1-2 TRBV29-1 NA CSATASGADGFTF TGCAGCGCTACTGCCTCAGGGGCGGATGGATTCACCTTC
many TRBJ1-2 TRBV7-9 NA CASSLEGSNYGYTF TGTGCCAGCAGCTTAGAGGGCAGTAACTATGGCTACACCTTC
NA TRBJ2-1 TRBV11-1 NA CVSAHSGSSYNGQFF TGTGTCAGTGCACATAGCGGCTCTTCCTACAATGGGCAGTTCTTC
NA TRBJ1-5 TRBV11-3 NA CANSLAGNQPQHF TGTGCCAACAGCTTAGCGGGAAATCAACCCCAGCATTTT
NA TRBJ2-7 TRBV5-1 NA CASRRVPSFQYEQYF TGCGCCAGCAGAAGGGTACCGTCCTTCCAATACGAGCAGTACTTC
NA TRBJ2-5 TRBV20-1 NA CSARERPGSETQYF TGCAGTGCTAGAGAGAGGCCTGGCTCCGAGACCCAGTACTTC
NA TRBJ1-1 TRBV5-1 NA CDSSLWADTEAFF TGCGACAGCAGCTTGTGGGCAGACACTGAAGCTTTCTTT
many TRBJ1-5 TRBV6-1 TRBD1 CASRDRGLYSNQPQHF TGTGCCAGCAGGGACAGGGGCCTCTATAGCAATCAGCCCCAGCATTTT
many TRBJ2-7 TRBV7-9 TRBD1 CASSLQGAFYEQYF TGTGCCAGCAGCTTACAGGGGGCCTTCTACGAGCAGTACTTC